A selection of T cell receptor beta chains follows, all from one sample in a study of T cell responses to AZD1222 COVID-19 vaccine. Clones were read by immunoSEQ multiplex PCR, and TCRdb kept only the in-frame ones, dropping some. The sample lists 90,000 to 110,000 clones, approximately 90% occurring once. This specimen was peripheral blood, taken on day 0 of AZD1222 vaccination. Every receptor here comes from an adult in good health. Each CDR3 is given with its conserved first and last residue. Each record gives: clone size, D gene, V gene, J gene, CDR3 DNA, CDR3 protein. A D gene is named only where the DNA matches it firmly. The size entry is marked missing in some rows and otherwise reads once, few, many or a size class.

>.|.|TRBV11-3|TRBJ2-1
TGTGCCAGCAGCTTAGACGGTGCGGGCCGCTCCTACAATGAGCAGTTCTTC
CASSLDGAGRSYNEQFF
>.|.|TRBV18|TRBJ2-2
TGTGCCAGCTCACTAGGACTGGACCCCGCGAACACCGGGGAGCTGTTTTTT
CASSLGLDPANTGELFF
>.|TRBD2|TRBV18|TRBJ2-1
TGTGCCAGCTCACGTAGCGGGGGGCACAATGAGCAGTTCTTC
CASSRSGGHNEQFF
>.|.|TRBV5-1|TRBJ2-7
TGCGCCAGCAGCTTGGAGGGGTACTCCTACGAGCAGTACTTC
CASSLEGYSYEQYF
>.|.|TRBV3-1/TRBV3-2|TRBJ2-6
TGTGCCAGCAGCCTCCGACTCAGCGGGTACTCTGGGGCCAACGTCCTGACTTTC
CASSLRLSGYSGANVLTF
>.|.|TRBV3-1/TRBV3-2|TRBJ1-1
TGTGCCAGCAGCCATCTTAACACGCTCCGGGGGACGGGAACTGAAGCTTTCTTT
CASSHLNTLRGTGTEAFF
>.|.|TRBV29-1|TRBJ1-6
TGCAGCGTCCGGAGGGACACCAATTCACCCCTCCACTTT
CSVRRDTNSPLHF
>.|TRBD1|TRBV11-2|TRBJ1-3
TGTGCCAGCAGCTTCGGGGACAGAGACTCTGGAAACACCATATATTTT
CASSFGDRDSGNTIYF
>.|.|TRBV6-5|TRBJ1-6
TGTGCCAGCAGTTTCGGAGGATTGGATTCACCCCTCCACTTT
CASSFGGLDSPLHF
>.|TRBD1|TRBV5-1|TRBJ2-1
TGCGCCAGCAGCTCAGGGCCAGGGACAGGGTGGTACAATGAGCAGTTCTTC
CASSSGPGTGWYNEQFF
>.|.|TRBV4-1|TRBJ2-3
TGCGCCAGCAGCCAAGATCAAGTACGCACAGATACGCAGTATTTT
CASSQDQVRTDTQYF
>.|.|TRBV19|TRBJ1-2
TGTGCCAGTAGCCCACGAGGGCCTCCCAGCGGCTACACCTTC
CASSPRGPPSGYTF
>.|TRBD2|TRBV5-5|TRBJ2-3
TGTGCCAGCAGCTTGTGGGTCGGGGGGGATACGCAGTATTTT
CASSLWVGGDTQYF
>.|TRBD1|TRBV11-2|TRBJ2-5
TGTGCCAGCAGCTTAGATCAGGCAGGGGGATGGGAGACCCAGTACTTC
CASSLDQAGGWETQYF
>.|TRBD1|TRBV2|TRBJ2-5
TGTGCCTCAGCAGGGGGCAAAGAGACCCAGTACTTC
CASAGGKETQYF
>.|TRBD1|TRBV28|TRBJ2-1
TGTGCCAGCAGCCCTCTACAGGGGTTCGCCTACAATGAGCAGTTCTTC
CASSPLQGFAYNEQFF
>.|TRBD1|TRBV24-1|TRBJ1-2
TGTGCCACCAGTGGGATTCAGGGGGCCGGTGGCTACACCTTC
CATSGIQGAGGYTF
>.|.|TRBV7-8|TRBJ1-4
TGTGCCAGCAGCTTAGTCTCCAGGGTTCCTAATGAAAAACTGTTTTTT
CASSLVSRVPNEKLFF
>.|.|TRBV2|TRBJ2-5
TGTGCCAGCAGTGGCCAAGAGACCCAGTACTTC
CASSGQETQYF
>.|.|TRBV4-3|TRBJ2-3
TGCGCCAGCAGCCAAGATATGGTGTCGGGCCAAGATACGCAGTATTTT
CASSQDMVSGQDTQYF
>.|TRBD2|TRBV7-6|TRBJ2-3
TGTGCCAGCAGCCCCCTGGCCTCTAGCGGGGGGCGGTGGGGCACAGATACGCAGTATTTT
CASSPLASSGGRWGTDTQYF
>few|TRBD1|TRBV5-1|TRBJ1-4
TGCGCCAGCAGCACCTTTGGACAGGGGGGTGCAACTAATGAAAAACTGTTTTTT
CASSTFGQGGATNEKLFF
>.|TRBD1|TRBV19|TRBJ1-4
TGTGCCAGTAGTATCGGGACAGGGATCGGTGAAAAACTGTTTTTT
CASSIGTGIGEKLFF
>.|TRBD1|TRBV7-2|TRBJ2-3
TGTGCCAGCAGCTTAGGACAGGGGGCTTGGACAGATACGCAGTATTTT
CASSLGQGAWTDTQYF
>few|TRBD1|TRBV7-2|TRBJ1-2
TGTGCCAGCAGCTCCTTTGACTCGACAGGGGACTATGGCTACACCTTC
CASSSFDSTGDYGYTF
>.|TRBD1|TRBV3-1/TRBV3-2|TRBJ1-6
TGTGCCAGCAGCTTAACAGGGGAATATTCACCCCTCCACTTT
CASSLTGEYSPLHF
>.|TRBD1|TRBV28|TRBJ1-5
TGTGCCAGCAGGACAGGGGGCCAGCCCCAGCATTTT
CASRTGGQPQHF
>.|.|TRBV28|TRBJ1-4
TGTGCCAGCAGTTCCCAACTTGGGGAAAATGAAAAACTGTTTTTT
CASSSQLGENEKLFF
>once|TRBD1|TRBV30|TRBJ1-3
TGTGCCTGGAGCCGACAGGGGTGGGGAAACACCATATATTTT
CAWSRQGWGNTIYF
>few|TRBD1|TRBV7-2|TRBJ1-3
TGTGCCAGCAGCTTATTAGGGGGACAGTTCGTGGGAAACACCATATATTTT
CASSLLGGQFVGNTIYF
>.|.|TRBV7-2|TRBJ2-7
TGTGCCAGCAGCCCCAGGAGCTCCTACGAGCAGTACTTC
CASSPRSSYEQYF
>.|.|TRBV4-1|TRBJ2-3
TGCGCCAGCAGCCAAAGGCCCCGGGCTCAGCAGTCTAGCACAGATACGCAGTATTTT
CASSQRPRAQQSSTDTQYF
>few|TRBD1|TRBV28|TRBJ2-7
TGTGCCATAACCCGGACAGGGGGTTTCAACGAGCAGTACTTC
CAITRTGGFNEQYF
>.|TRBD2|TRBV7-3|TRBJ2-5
TGTGCCAGCAGCTCTCAAGCGGGAGCGGGGGAGACCCAGTACTTC
CASSSQAGAGETQYF
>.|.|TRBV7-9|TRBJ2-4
TGTGCCAGCAGCTTCCGGGGAGCCAAAAACATTCAGTACTTC
CASSFRGAKNIQYF
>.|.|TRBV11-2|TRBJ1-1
TGTGCCAGCAGCTTAGGAGGGAACACTGAAGCTTTCTTT
CASSLGGNTEAFF